This T cell receptor beta chain was documented in a study of cytomegalovirus exposure and HLA in healthy donors (dated by TCRdb to about 2017). For the study in its entirety: According to an earlier analysis of several hundred of the donors, about 170 million T cells yielded 100 million or so unique TCR beta sequences and 276 Gb of sequence data. Class I and class II HLA loci were covered by the typing at four-digit resolution. Every repertoire in the discovery cohort had been generated on one and the same sequencing platform. Among the roughly 400 genotyped donors, around 81% belonged to the genetic ancestry cluster associated with self-reported Caucasian donors. Genome-wide SNP genotypes for about three fifths of the roughly 700 donors were used in a later genetic analysis, which treated that subset as a discovery cohort. Using immunosequencing, the study profiled T cell repertoires from 500 to 800 subjects and related those repertoires to cytomegalovirus serostatus. The later analysis used no new phenotypic data to find candidate immune exposures, relying instead on TCR beta sequences and their occurrence across donors. About 280 gigabases of sequencing data and approximately 84 million unique TCR sequences were included in an early release covering roughly 600 HLA-typed donors. Alongside the repertoire data, information on donor age, sex, ethnicity and CMV serostatus was compiled. The number of typed donors differed by locus: about 629-630 for A, B, C, DRB1 and DQB1; approximately 540 for DQA1; approximately 610 for DPA1; and roughly 450 for DPB1. An earlier analysis of around 640 of the donors used high-throughput TCR beta sequencing to judge whether each TCR beta V gene segment behaved as functional or pseudogenic. The study combined high-throughput TCR immunosequencing, statistical association of individual TCRs with disease status, and machine learning to predict cytomegalovirus infection status. Roughly 5 DR-DQ haplotypes were handled as single units for association and clustering, since linkage in the cohort was strong. On average, 235,054 unique TCR beta nucleotide sequences were sequenced per donor among fewer than 500 genotyped donors of the cohort, with roughly 18% of those sequences being non-productive. The study aimed to test whether cataloging public T cell receptors could reveal signatures of past pathogen exposure. In addition to the first cohort of several hundred subjects, a separate validation cohort of over 90 different subjects was used. To study patterns of TCR occurrence, a later analysis re-analyzed previously published TCR beta repertoires from more than 550 donors and added high-resolution HLA genotyping. Results and caveats for the whole study, not just this receptor: In vitro tests confirmed that three of the cytomegalovirus-associated TCR beta chains recognize cytomegalovirus antigens. Some IMGT-functional V segments, including TRBV6-2 and TRBV6-3, could not be told apart with the 87-base-pair reads, so those segments were excluded. Across donors, most TCR sequences were observed very rarely, whereas some public TCRs were present in many individuals. In a later analysis, TCR association rates were found to vary across HLA loci, with the most associated TCRs seen for DRB1 alleles and the fewest for HLA-C alleles. Presence/absence analyses assumed roughly uniform sequencing depth across donors, an assumption that may not hold. Seventeen rarely observed V segments, including chromosome 9 orphons, were excluded from the earlier analysis of 550 to 700 of the donors because counts were too low. Because HLA typing was unavailable for some donors at each locus, only the typed subset was used in association tests. Linkage disequilibrium might explain the correlated functional status among segregating V segments, but an unknown experimental factor could not be excluded. Assigning TCR associations to individual alleles was difficult when HLA alleles, especially DR and DQ, strongly co-occurred. A cluster of highly shared sequence variants was judged likely to represent a technical artifact of the sequencing pipeline. According to a later analysis, parvovirus B19, influenza, CMV and Epstein-Barr virus appeared linked to several top co-occurrence clusters. According to a later analysis, most CMV-associated TCR beta chains appeared to be HLA-restricted, and the HLA associations seemed to be driven largely by CMV exposure. A further reported finding was that TCR beta sequences accurately predicted the HLA-A and HLA-B alleles for most subjects in the first cohort. The cohort was sequenced for TCR beta chains only, and without alpha or paired-chain data the features that could be detected were limited. According to the authors, the approach could potentially be generalized to other disease states and immunological phenotypes. Compared with equally common non-associated chains, HLA-associated TCR beta chains in a later analysis were more clonally expanded and had lower generation probabilities. The classifier was reported to diagnose cytomegalovirus status with high specificity and sensitivity in both the original cohort and the validation cohort. According to a later genetic analysis, donors in an Asian-associated ancestry cluster had fewer N-insertions in productive TCRs than the roughly 700-donor mean. CMV serostatus was the only immune exposure information available for the cohort. In the study, around 150 TCR beta chains were listed as associated with cytomegalovirus. A later genetic analysis associated a missense DCLRE1C variant with V-gene and J-gene trimming of TCR beta chains, and an independent cohort replicated the association. In an earlier analysis of 500 to 650 of the donors, most TCR beta V segments appeared in productive rearrangements about 90% or about 30% of the time, broadly matching IMGT annotations. Specific HLA alleles were associated with 15,000 to 20,000 TCR beta sequences at a false discovery rate of 0.05 in a later analysis.

A note on this clone: Its antigen is not yet known. No clone much larger than this one lies a single base away; base qualities are absent.

The germline V gene specifies MNHEY as CDR1 and SVGAGI as CDR2. For this chain, trimming is 0 bases at the V end and 4 bases at the J end, and the number of junction bases without a gene match is 3. From its cysteine to its phenylalanine, the CDR3 spans 15 amino acids. The CDR3 DNA has 45 bases and is translated from base 1. In total, 630 or so healthy bone marrow donors made up the cohort. Cohort members were all nominally healthy when sampled, although unrecorded immune exposures were likely present. The donor was CMV seronegative and was included in the group of 352 seronegative cohort members. Each donor provided a peripheral blood sample, and peripheral blood mononuclear cells were used for TCR beta sequencing. The Qiagen DNeasy Blood Extraction Kit was used to extract genomic DNA from the blood cell samples. The protocol used for the library was the immunoSEQ multiplex PCR assay. For the multiplex PCR, a mixture combining 60 forward primers for TCR Vbeta segments and 13 reverse primers for TCR Jbeta segments was used. The CDR3 region of rearranged TCR beta genes was amplified from genomic DNA with a multiplex PCR assay. The amplified TCR beta libraries were sequenced on the Illumina HiSeq System as 87-base-pair reads. As for the original processing: A later analysis counted 75 million to 100 million unique TCR beta chains across the 550 to 750 repertoires, and about 10 million of these chains were shared by at least two donors. To remove PCR and sequencing errors, raw reads were error-corrected and collapsed into unique sequences using a nearest-neighbor algorithm that merged closely related sequences. Alignment of CDR3 sequences to IMGT reference sequences was used to assign V, D and J gene segments. For a sequence to be retained, at least a six-nucleotide match to both a V gene segment and a J gene segment was required. A rearrangement was called productive if the CDR3 had no stop codons and remained in frame with V and J, and every other rearrangement was called non-productive. CDR3 was defined according to IMGT convention as the region running from the second conserved V-encoded cysteine to the conserved J-encoded phenylalanine. The earlier analysis of 587 of the donors excluded any sequence lacking an unambiguous match to a single V gene segment. In an earlier analysis of 587 of the donors, a V segment was called functional when productive rearrangements were above 56.7%, and segregating when the standard deviation between donors exceeded 5%. A statistical classification framework was built to diagnose cytomegalovirus status from the catalog of TCR beta chain sequences. In a later analysis, V and J genes were assigned by comparing TCR nucleotide sequences against IMGT/GENE-DB human TR gene sequences. The TCRdist pipeline was used in a later analysis to assign CDR3 sequences and most-parsimonious VDJ recombination scenarios. In a later analysis, each TCR beta chain was defined by its CDR3 amino acid sequence together with its V-gene family, and reads without a unique V-gene family were excluded. In a later analysis, nearly 600 highly shared, low-generation-probability nucleotide sequences were removed to address suspected cross-contamination and a sequencing artifact. In a later analysis, a clonal expansion index was calculated for each public chain from normalized within-repertoire ranks of inferred template counts. In a later analysis, generation probabilities were computed using a VDJ recombination model fitted to out-of-frame rearrangements, and the results were checked against IGoR. In a later analysis, TCR-TCR, TCR-HLA and TCR-CMV co-occurrence was scored with hypergeometric tests, and a repertoire-size bias correction was applied to TCR pairs. False discovery rates were estimated in a later analysis by permuting HLA or CMV assignments 20 times. A later analysis grouped co-occurring TCRs with DBSCAN, adding TCRdist sequence similarity when clustering within HLA-allele-positive subsets. Repertoires with fewer than 30,000 or more than 120,000 public chains were left out of co-occurrence clustering, as were four to six repertoires with anomalous nucleotide sharing. TCRdb holds this immuneACCESS table with in-frame rearrangements only. Some clones are missing; in checked studies, unresolved V genes explain under half, and the rest has no known cause. V and J calls and clone size are given by that table; D and trimming were obtained from the DNA. Counted in this sample were 170,000 or so clones; 70% to 75% of them appeared once. The ten top clones hold roughly 2.8% of the sample.

The rearrangement combines TRBV6-5 with TRBJ2-7, with 10 middle bases fitting TRBD1. The TCR originated in a male donor in good health and CMV-seronegative. Source material: PBMCs. The CDR3 sequence is CASSYSDRGIYEQYF. DNA sequence: TGTGCCAGCAGTTACTCGGACAGGGGGATATACGAGCAGTACTTC.